This TCR beta chain was observed in a study of T cell changes during pregnancy in multiple sclerosis. Method: immunoSEQ multiplex PCR; TCRdb's copy keeps in-frame clones and lacks some. The sample gives roughly 35,000 clones, 85% to 95% of which show up once; over 1% is in the top ten. The sequenced material came from PBMCs (not recorded whether the cells were cultured). The sequence came from a female donor with multiple sclerosis, enrolled in a pregnancy study.

The CDR3 loop reads CSLTGRLQETQYF. The CDR3 DNA reads as TGCAGCCTCACGGGACGGCTCCAAGAGACCCAGTACTTC. The V gene is TRBV29-1, the J gene TRBJ2-5; D is tentatively TRBD1 or TRBD2 (5 bases each). The V end was cut by 8 bases, the J end by 1 base, with 14 bases between. The germline CDR1 and CDR2 sequences are SQVTM and ANQGSEA. CDR3 length equals 13 residues.